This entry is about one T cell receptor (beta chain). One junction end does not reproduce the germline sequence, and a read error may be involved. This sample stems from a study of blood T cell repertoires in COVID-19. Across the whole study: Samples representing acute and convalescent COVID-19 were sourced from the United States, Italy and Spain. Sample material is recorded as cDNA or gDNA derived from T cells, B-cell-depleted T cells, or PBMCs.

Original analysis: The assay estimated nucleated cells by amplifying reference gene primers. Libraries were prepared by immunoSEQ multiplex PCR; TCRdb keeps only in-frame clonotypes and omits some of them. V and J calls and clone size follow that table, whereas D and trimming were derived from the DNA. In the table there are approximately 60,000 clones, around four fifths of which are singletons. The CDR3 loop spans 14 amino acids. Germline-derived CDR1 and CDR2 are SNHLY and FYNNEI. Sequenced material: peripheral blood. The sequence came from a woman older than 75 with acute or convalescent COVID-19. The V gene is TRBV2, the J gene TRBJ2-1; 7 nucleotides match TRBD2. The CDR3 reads CASREGLVYNEQFF. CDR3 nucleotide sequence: TGTGCCAGCAGAGAAGGACTAGTCTACAATGAGCAGTTCTTC.